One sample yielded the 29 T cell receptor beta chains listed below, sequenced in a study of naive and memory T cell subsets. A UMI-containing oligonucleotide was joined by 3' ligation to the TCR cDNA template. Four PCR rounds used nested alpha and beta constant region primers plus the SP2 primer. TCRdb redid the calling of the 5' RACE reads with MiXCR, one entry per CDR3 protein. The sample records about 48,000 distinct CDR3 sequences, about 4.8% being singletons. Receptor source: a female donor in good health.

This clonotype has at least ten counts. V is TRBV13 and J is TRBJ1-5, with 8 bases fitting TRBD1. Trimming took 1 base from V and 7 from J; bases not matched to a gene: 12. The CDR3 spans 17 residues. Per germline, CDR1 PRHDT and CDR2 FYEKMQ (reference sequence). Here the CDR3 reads CASSLEPVTGEGQPQHF. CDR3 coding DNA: TGTGCCAGCAGCTTAGAGCCCGTGACAGGGGAAGGCCAGCCCCAGCATTTT.

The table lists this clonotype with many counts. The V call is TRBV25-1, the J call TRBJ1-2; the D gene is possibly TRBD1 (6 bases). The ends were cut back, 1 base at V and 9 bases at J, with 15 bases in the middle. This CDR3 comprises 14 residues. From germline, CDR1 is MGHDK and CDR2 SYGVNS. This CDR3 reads CASSEFQGFGSYTF. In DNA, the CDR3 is TGTGCCAGCAGTGAATTCCAGGGGTTTGGAAGCTACACCTTC.

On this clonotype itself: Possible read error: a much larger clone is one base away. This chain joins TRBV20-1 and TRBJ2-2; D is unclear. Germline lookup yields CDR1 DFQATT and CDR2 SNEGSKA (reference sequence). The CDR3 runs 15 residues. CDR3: CSAATLAHTTRELFF. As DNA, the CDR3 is TGCAGTGCGGCAACCTTGGCCCATACCACCAGGGAGCTGTTTTTT.

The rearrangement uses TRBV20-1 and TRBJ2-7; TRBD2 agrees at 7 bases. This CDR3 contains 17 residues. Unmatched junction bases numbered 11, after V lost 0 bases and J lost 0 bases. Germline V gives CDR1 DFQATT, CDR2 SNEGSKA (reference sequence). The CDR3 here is CSARDLAGRVLSYEQYF. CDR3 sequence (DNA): TGCAGTGCTAGAGATCTGGCAGGGAGGGTCCTCTCCTACGAGCAGTACTTC.

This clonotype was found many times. CDR3 nucleotides: TGCAGTGCTATCCTTAGGGGCTCTGGGGCCAACGTCCTGACTTTC. The encoded protein is CSAILRGSGANVLTF. This rearrangement joins TRBV20-1 to TRBJ2-6; maybe TRBD1 (5 bases). Trimming shortened V by 4 bases and J by 0 bases, and 10 bases separated the two germline ends. The CDR3 extends over 15 amino acids. The germline gives CDR1 DFQATT, CDR2 SNEGSKA (reference sequence).

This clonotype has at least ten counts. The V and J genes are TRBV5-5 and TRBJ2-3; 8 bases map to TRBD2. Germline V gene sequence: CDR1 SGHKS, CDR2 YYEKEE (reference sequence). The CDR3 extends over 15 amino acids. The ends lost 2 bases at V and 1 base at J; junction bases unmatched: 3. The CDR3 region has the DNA TGTGCCAGCAGCTTCCTGACTAGCGGCACAGATACGCAGTATTTT. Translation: CASSFLTSGTDTQYF.

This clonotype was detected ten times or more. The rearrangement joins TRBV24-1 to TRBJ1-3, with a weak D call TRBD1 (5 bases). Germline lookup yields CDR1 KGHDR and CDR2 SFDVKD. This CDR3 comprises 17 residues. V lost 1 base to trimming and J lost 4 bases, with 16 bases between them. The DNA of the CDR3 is TGTGCCACCAGTGATTTTGGGGATCTAAGACAGGGAAACACCATATATTTT. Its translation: CATSDFGDLRQGNTIYF.

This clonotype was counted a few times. The CDR3 DNA is TGTGCCAGCAGTTCCGAACTAGGAGGGTTAGAGACCCAGTACTTC. Protein product: CASSSELGGLETQYF. The chain is built from TRBV12-3 or TRBV12-4 and TRBJ2-5, with D maybe TRBD2 (6 bases). The CDR3 runs to 15 residues. With 4 bases removed from V and 4 bases from J, the gap between germline ends came to 16 bases.

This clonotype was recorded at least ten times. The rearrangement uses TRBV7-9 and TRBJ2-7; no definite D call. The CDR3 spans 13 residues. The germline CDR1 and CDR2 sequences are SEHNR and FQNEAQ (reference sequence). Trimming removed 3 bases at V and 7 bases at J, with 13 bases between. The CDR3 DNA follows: TGTGCCAGCAGCTTGCAAGGGCTTGGGGAGCAGTACTTC. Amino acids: CASSLQGLGEQYF.

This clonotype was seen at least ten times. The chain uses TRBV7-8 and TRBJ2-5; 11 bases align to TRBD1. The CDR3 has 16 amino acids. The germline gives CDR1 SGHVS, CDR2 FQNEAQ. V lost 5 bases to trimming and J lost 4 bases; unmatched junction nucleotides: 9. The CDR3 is CASSPRLGQGGETQYF. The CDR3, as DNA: TGTGCCAGCAGCCCGCGTTTGGGACAGGGGGGAGAGACCCAGTACTTC.

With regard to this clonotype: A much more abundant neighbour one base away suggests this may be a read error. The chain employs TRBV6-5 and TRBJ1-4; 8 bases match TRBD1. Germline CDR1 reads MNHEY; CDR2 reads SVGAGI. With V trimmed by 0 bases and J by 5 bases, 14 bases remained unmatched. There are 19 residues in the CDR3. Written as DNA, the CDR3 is TGTGCCAGCAGTTACTCGATCGTGCAGGGGGCAGGCTGGAATGAAAAACTGTTTTTT. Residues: CASSYSIVQGAGWNEKLFF.

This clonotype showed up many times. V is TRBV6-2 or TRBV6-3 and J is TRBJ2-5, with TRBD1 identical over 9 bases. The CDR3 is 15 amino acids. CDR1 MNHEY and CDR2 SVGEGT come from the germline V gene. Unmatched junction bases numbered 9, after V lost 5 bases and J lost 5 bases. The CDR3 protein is CASSRDRAKTETQYF. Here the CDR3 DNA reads TGTGCCAGCAGTCGGGACAGGGCGAAGACCGAGACCCAGTACTTC.

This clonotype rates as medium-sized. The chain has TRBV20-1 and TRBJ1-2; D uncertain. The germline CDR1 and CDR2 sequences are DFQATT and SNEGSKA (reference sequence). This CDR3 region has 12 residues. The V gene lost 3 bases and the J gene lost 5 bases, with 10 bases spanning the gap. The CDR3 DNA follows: TGCAGTGCTAGCCGGGAAATGTATGGCTACACCTTC. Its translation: CSASREMYGYTF.

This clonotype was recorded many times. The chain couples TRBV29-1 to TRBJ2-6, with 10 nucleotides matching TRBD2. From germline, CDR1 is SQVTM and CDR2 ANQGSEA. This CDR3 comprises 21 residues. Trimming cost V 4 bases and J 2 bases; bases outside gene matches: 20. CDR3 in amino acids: CSVAGPSWNSGRFPGANVLTF. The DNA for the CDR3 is TGCAGCGTTGCAGGACCCTCCTGGAATAGCGGGAGGTTCCCTGGGGCCAACGTCCTGACTTTC.

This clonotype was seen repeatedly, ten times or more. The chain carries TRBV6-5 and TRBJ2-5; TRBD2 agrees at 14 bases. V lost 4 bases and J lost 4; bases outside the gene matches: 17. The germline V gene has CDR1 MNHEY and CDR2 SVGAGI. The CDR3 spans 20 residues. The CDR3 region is CASSSTGWGLAGENGETQYF. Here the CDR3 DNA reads TGTGCCAGCAGTTCCACGGGTTGGGGACTAGCGGGAGAGAATGGAGAGACCCAGTACTTC.

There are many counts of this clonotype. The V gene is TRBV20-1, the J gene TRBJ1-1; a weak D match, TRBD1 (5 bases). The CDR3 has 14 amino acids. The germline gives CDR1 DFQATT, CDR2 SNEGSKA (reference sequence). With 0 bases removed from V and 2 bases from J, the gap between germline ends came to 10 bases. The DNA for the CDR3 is TGCAGTGCTAGAGAGTTGGACAAAAACACTGAAGCTTTCTTT. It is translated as CSARELDKNTEAFF.

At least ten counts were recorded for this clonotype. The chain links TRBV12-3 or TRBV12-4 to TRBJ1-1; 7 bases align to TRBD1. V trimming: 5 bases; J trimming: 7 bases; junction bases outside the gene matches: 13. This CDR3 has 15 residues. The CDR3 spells CASSPGGTAEYEAFF. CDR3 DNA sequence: TGTGCCAGCAGTCCCGGCGGGACAGCGGAGTATGAAGCTTTCTTT.

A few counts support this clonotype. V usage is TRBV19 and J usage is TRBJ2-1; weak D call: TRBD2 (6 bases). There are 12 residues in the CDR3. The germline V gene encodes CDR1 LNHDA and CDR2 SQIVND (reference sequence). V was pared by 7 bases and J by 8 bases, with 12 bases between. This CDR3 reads CASTGGGHEQFF. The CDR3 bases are TGTGCCAGTACCGGGGGTGGCCATGAGCAGTTCTTC.

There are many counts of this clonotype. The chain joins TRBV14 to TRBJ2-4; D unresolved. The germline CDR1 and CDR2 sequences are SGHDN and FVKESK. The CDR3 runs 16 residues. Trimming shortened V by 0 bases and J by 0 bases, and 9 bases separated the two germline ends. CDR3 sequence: CASSQEQHLAKNIQYF. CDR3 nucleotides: TGTGCCAGCAGCCAAGAACAGCACCTAGCCAAAAACATTCAGTACTTC.

The chain's CDR3 is CASSPRQEAFF. The CDR3 bases are TGTGCCAGCTCCCCTCGACAGGAAGCTTTCTTT. The rearrangement uses TRBV6-6 and TRBJ1-1, with D possibly matching TRBD1 (5 bases). V was trimmed by 8 bases and J by 8 bases, leaving 12 bases between them. The germline V gene has CDR1 MNHNY and CDR2 SVGAGI (reference sequence). The CDR3 covers 11 residues.

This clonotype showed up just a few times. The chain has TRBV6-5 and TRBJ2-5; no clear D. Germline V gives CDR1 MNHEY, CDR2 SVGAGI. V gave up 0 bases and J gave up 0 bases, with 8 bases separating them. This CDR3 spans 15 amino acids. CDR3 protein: CASSYSGGNQETQYF. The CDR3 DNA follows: TGTGCCAGCAGTTACTCAGGTGGGAACCAAGAGACCCAGTACTTC.

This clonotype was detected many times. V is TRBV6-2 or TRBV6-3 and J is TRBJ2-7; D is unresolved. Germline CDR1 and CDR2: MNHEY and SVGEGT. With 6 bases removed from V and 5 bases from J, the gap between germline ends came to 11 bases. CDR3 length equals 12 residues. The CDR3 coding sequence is TGTGCCAGCAGACGAGCACCGAACGAGCAGTACTTC. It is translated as CASRRAPNEQYF.

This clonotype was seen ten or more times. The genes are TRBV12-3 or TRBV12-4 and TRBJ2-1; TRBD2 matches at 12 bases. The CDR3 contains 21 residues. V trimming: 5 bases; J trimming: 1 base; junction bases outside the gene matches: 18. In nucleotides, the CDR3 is TGTGCCAGCAGTCCCCAACCCGCGTTCGGGACTAGCGGGTCTTCCTACAATGAGCAGTTCTTC. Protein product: CASSPQPAFGTSGSSYNEQFF.

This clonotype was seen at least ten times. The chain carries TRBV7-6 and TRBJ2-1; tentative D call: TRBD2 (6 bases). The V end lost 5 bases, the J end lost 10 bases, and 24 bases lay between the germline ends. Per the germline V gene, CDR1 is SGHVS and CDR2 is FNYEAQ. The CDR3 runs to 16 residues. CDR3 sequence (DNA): TGTGCCAGCAGCCTAAAAGTACTGGGGAGGACGGACGAGCAGTTCTTC. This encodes CASSLKVLGRTDEQFF.

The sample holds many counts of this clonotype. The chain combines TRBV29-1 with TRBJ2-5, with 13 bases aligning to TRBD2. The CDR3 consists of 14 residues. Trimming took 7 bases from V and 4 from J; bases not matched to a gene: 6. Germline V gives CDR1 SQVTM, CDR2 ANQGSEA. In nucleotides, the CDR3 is TGCAGCGAAGGGACTAGCGGGATTCGAGAGACCCAGTACTTC. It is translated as CSEGTSGIRETQYF.

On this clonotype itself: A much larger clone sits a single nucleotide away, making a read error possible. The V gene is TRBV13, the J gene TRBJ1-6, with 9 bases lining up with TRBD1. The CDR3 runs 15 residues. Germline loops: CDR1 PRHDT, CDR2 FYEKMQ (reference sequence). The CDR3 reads CASSTWDRDNSPLNF. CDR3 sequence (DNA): TGTGCCAGCAGCACATGGGACAGGGACAATTCACCCCTCAACTTT.

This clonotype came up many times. CDR3 amino acids: CASSYGQGINRGQPQHF. CDR3 DNA sequence: TGTGCCAGCAGCTACGGACAGGGCATAAACAGGGGTCAGCCCCAGCATTTT. The V call is TRBV7-9, the J call TRBJ1-5; 8 nucleotides match TRBD1. Trimming took 4 bases from V and 6 from J; bases not matched to a gene: 14. Germline V gene lookup returns CDR1 SEHNR and CDR2 FQNEAQ (reference sequence). This CDR3 comprises 17 residues.

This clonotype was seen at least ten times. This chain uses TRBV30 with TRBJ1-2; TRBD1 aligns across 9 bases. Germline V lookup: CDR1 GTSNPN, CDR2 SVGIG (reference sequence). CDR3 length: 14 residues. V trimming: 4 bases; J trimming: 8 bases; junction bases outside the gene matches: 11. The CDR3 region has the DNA TGTGCCTGGAACCTACAGGGGGCAGGAGACGGCTACACCTTC. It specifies CAWNLQGAGDGYTF.

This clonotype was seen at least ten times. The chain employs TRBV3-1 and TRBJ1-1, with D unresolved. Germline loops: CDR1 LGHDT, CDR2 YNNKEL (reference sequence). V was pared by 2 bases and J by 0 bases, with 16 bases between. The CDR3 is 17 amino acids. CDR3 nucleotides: TGTGCCAGCAGCCAATTTTTGGGAAAAAACATGAACACTGAAGCTTTCTTT. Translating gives CASSQFLGKNMNTEAFF.